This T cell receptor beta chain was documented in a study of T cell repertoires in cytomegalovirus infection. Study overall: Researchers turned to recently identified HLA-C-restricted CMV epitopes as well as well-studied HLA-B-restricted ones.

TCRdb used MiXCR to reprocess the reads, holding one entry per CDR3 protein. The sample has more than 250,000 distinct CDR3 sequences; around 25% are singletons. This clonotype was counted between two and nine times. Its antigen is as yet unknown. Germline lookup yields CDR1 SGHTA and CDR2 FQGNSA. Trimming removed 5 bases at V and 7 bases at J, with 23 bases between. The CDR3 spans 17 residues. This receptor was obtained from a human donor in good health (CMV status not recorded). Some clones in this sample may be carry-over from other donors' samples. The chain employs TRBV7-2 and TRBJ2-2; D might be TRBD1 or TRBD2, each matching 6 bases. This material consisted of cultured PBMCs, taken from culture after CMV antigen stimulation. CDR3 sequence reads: CASSQDLGWGAGGELFF. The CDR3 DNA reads TGTGCCAGCAGCCAAGATTTGGGGTGGGGGGCCGGCGGGGAGCTGTTTTTT.